Following are 22 T cell receptor beta chains from one sample sequenced in a study of early stage breast cancer tumors. TCRdb's table, derived via immunoSEQ multiplex PCR, lists solely in-frame clones and lacks some. This repertoire shows about 6,500 clones, 50% to 75% found once; its top ten account for approximately 13%. The sample was normal breast tissue next to the tumor. The receptors were sampled from a person between 50 and 60 years old with breast cancer.

This clone was observed a handful of times. V usage is TRBV5-6 and J usage is TRBJ2-3; weak D call: TRBD2 (6 bases). The CDR3 has 13 amino acids. CDR1 and CDR2 (germline): SGHDT, YYEEEE. The V end was cut by 2 bases, the J end by 4 bases, with 8 bases between. CDR3 DNA: TGTGCCAGCAGCTTCTCGGGGGCAGATACGCAGTATTTT. Translated: CASSFSGADTQYF.

This clone is large (0.1 to 1%) in the sample. The gene calls are TRBV11-2 and TRBJ2-5, with 9 bases matching TRBD2. V lost 0 bases and J lost 4; bases outside the gene matches: 12. The CDR3 spans 18 residues. Germline lookup yields CDR1 SGHAT and CDR2 FQNNGV. The CDR3 sequence: CASSLDWRAGGFGETQYF. The CDR3 DNA reads as TGTGCCAGCAGCTTAGATTGGAGGGCGGGAGGGTTCGGAGAGACCCAGTACTTC. The full variable domain, in which reference TRBV11-2 and TRBJ2-5 provide the parts outside the CDR3, is EAGVAQSPRYKIIEKRQSVAFWCNPISGHATLYWYQQILGQGPKLLIQFQNNGVVDDSQLPKDRFSAERLKGVDSTLKIQPAKLEDSAVYLCASSLDWRAGGFGETQYFGPGTRLLVL.

The rearrangement joins TRBV7-3 to TRBJ2-7; the match to TRBD1 covers 7 bases. This CDR3 is built from 13 residues. Germline V gene data show CDR1 as SGHTA and CDR2 as FQGTGA. The J segment lost 5 bases and the V segment lost 6 bases, leaving 7 bases of the junction unmatched. The DNA for the CDR3 is TGTGCCAGCAGTTCGAACAGGGGAGACGAGCAGTACTTC. Translated: CASSSNRGDEQYF.

The CDR3 nucleotides are TGTGCCAGCAGCCGAAGCGGGAGGGGATACAATGAGCAGTTCTTC. Protein: CASSRSGRGYNEQFF. This rearrangement joins TRBV7-6 to TRBJ2-1, with 10 bases that match TRBD2. The CDR3 has 15 residues. Trimming removed 5 bases from V and 4 bases from J; junction bases left unmatched: 5. CDR1 and CDR2 (germline): SGHVS, FNYEAQ.

This chain uses TRBV21-1 with TRBJ2-7; TRBD2, as called in the table, went unchecked against the DNA. TRBV21-1 is flagged as a pseudogene. The CDR3 spans 14 residues. CDR3 in amino acids: CASSKVEATYEQYF. CDR3 coding DNA: TGTGCCAGCAGCAAGGTGGAAGCGACCTACGAGCAGTACTTC.

This chain uses TRBV7-3 with TRBJ2-1; TRBD1 matches 7 bases. The V and J ends lost 2 bases and 4 bases, in that order; junction bases with no gene match: 8. The CDR3 covers 16 residues. From germline, CDR1 is SGHTA and CDR2 FQGTGA. CDR3 region: CASSLAGGSQYNEQFF. The CDR3 coding sequence is TGTGCCAGCAGCTTAGCAGGGGGATCCCAATACAATGAGCAGTTCTTC.

This clone was recorded a few times. The V and J genes are TRBV6-1 and TRBJ1-1; no firm D call. This CDR3 has 14 amino acids. V lost 5 bases to trimming and J lost 6 bases, with 16 bases between them. Germline lookup yields CDR1 MNHNS and CDR2 SASEGT. CDR3 protein: CASSSLMADPEAFF. The CDR3 nucleotides read TGTGCCAGCAGTTCGTTAATGGCTGACCCTGAAGCTTTCTTT.

The chain combines TRBV30 with TRBJ2-1; maybe TRBD2 (6 bases). The V gene's germline CDR1 is GTSNPN and CDR2 SVGIG (reference sequence). Trimming took off 1 base at V and 6 bases at J, with 7 bases between the two ends. The CDR3 has 12 residues. The CDR3 here is CAWSDGSNEQFF. For the CDR3, the DNA is TGTGCCTGGAGTGACGGGAGCAATGAGCAGTTCTTC.

In its sample, this clone is medium-sized (0.01 to 0.1%). This chain links TRBV5-1 with TRBJ1-4; D remains unclear. CDR3 size: 15 residues. V was clipped by 5 bases and J by 0 bases, with 11 bases between them. CDR1 is SGHRS, CDR2 YFSETQ, per germline. The CDR3 sequence: CASRETVTTNEKLFF. The CDR3 nucleotides read TGCGCCAGCAGGGAGACGGTGACAACTAATGAAAAACTGTTTTTT.

The chain uses TRBV23-1 and TRBJ1-3, with a possible D match to TRBD1 (5 bases). TRBV23-1 is flagged as an ORF with uncertain function. The CDR3 length is 17 residues. Between the trimmed V and J ends, which lost 3 bases and 0 bases, there was a span of 15 bases. CDR3 bases: TGCGCCAGCAGTCATCTGGGACTGTTCCACTCTGGAAACACCATATATTTT. This sequence encodes CASSHLGLFHSGNTIYF.

CDR3 DNA sequence: TGTGCCAGCAGTTACCAAACGGGGGGCTACGAGCAGTACTTC. Translated: CASSYQTGGYEQYF. V is TRBV6-5 and J is TRBJ2-7, with 7 bases identical to TRBD2. Germline trimming cut 2 bases from V and 3 bases from J; bases unmatched to any gene: 4. CDR3 length: 14 amino acids. From germline, CDR1 is MNHEY and CDR2 SVGAGI.

The rearrangement uses TRBV15 and TRBJ2-7; no definite D call. Looked up from germline, CDR1 is LNHNV and CDR2 is YYDKDF (reference sequence). The V gene lost 0 bases and the J gene lost 6 bases, with 9 bases spanning the gap. The CDR3 is made up of 13 amino acids. For the CDR3, the DNA is TGTGCCACCAGCAGAGATCCCCTATCCGAGCAGTACTTC. Amino acid sequence: CATSRDPLSEQYF.

The rearrangement joins TRBV11-1 to TRBJ1-2; TRBD1 might be the D (6 bases). The CDR3 loop spans 13 amino acids. From germline, CDR1 is SGHAT and CDR2 FQDESV (reference sequence). V dropped 3 bases and J dropped 8 bases, with 13 bases sitting between them. CDR3 DNA sequence: TGTGCCAGCAGCTTCCCCCAAGGGGGGGGCTACACCTTC. Translating gives CASSFPQGGGYTF.

The chain links TRBV19 to TRBJ2-3; 15 nucleotides agree with TRBD2. The CDR3 is 22 amino acids. The germline V gene encodes CDR1 LNHDA and CDR2 SQIVND (reference sequence). J lost 2 bases, V lost 7 bases, and 22 bases had no gene match. CDR3 residues: CASIQFPRTSGRAVVPTDTQYF. CDR3 DNA: TGTGCCAGTATTCAGTTCCCTCGGACTAGCGGGAGGGCCGTGGTCCCCACAGATACGCAGTATTTT.

The rearrangement uses TRBV19 and TRBJ2-6; no clear D gene. Germline V lookup: CDR1 LNHDA, CDR2 SQIVND (reference sequence). V lost 10 bases and J 0 bases, leaving 10 bases between the germline ends. The CDR3 sequence is 14 residues long. Here the CDR3 DNA reads TGTGCCACCTTCGACGGCTCTGGGGCCAACGTCCTGACTTTC. Translated, it gives CATFDGSGANVLTF.

This clone showed up just a few times. V and J are TRBV30 and TRBJ1-4; D might be TRBD1 (6 bases). V dropped 2 bases and J dropped 7 bases, with 20 bases sitting between them. CDR1 is GTSNPN, CDR2 SVGIG, per germline (reference sequence). The CDR3 runs 16 residues. CDR3 sequence reads: CAWSRSGGWMSEKLFF. CDR3 in DNA: TGTGCCTGGAGTAGGTCCGGGGGCTGGATGAGTGAAAAACTGTTTTTT.

The CDR3 DNA is TGTGCCAGCAGCTTGATCGGCGGGAGGACTGGGGCCAACGTCCTGACTTTC. Residues: CASSLIGGRTGANVLTF. J is TRBJ2-6 and V is TRBV5-4; 8 bases agree with TRBD2. The CDR3 length is 17 residues. CDR1 and CDR2 (germline): SGHNT, YYREEE (reference sequence). The V gene end was trimmed by 1 base and the J gene end by 2 bases; junction bases not matched to a gene: 5.

The chain employs TRBV7-2 and TRBJ1-5, with 7 bases aligning to TRBD1. Per germline, CDR1 SGHTA and CDR2 FQGNSA. This CDR3 spans 15 amino acids. Losses at the gene ends were 3 bases for V and 3 bases for J; bases not matched to a gene: 5. Here the CDR3 reads CASSLMTGPNQPQHF. CDR3 nucleotides: TGTGCCAGCAGCTTGATGACAGGGCCCAATCAGCCCCAGCATTTT.

The rearrangement joins TRBV19 to TRBJ2-2; 8 bases line up with TRBD1. This CDR3 spans 15 amino acids. Germline CDR1 and CDR2: LNHDA and SQIVND (reference sequence). The ends lost 1 base at V and 6 bases at J; junction bases unmatched: 4. DNA for the CDR3: TGTGCCAGTAGTATAGGGGCAGGGGGCCCCGGGGAGCTGTTTTTT. Translating gives CASSIGAGGPGELFF.

The chain links TRBV4-3 to TRBJ2-5, with 11 bases that match TRBD2. V lost 0 bases to trimming and J lost 4 bases; unmatched junction nucleotides: 7. Germline loops: CDR1 LGHNA, CDR2 YSLEER. This CDR3 contains 17 residues. The CDR3 protein is CASSQDTTSGVRETQYF. Written as DNA, the CDR3 is TGCGCCAGCAGCCAAGATACGACTAGCGGGGTCAGAGAGACCCAGTACTTC.

The rearrangement links TRBV7-9 to TRBJ2-7; 7 nucleotides agree with TRBD1. Germline loops: CDR1 SEHNR, CDR2 FQNEAQ (reference sequence). The CDR3 contains 16 residues. J lost 0 bases, V lost 5 bases, and 10 bases had no gene match. CDR3 sequence reads: CASSPNRGASSYEQYF. In DNA form, the CDR3 reads TGTGCCAGCAGCCCCAACAGGGGTGCTAGCTCCTACGAGCAGTACTTC.

This chain joins TRBV29-1 and TRBJ2-3; D not certain. The CDR3 is 12 residues long. The germline CDR1 and CDR2 sequences are SQVTM and ANQGSEA. Trimming removed 1 base from V and 4 bases from J, with 6 bases in between. The CDR3 DNA is TGCAGCGTTGAAGGGCTCTCAGATACGCAGTATTTT. Translated: CSVEGLSDTQYF.